The TCR beta chain under discussion was sequenced for a study of blood T cells in healthy people across ages. Regarding the study as a whole: Shifts in expanded clonotypes may have been confounded by donor CMV status, which was unknown.

Primers used in a second PCR of roughly 7 to 11 cycles were a sample-barcoded 5' primer and a J-beta primer mix. A template-switch adaptor with 12 random nucleotides tagged each cDNA molecule. Each sample yielded at least 2.5 million CDR3-containing paired-end reads. TCRdb analysed the 5' RACE reads with MiXCR anew, one entry per CDR3 protein. This repertoire shows 800,000 to 950,000 distinct CDR3 sequences, under 40% found once; its top ten account for under 15%. This clonotype was observed at least ten times. Its cognate antigen is unknown. The V gene lost 4 bases and the J gene lost 8 bases, with 10 bases spanning the gap. CDR3 length equals 12 residues. Looked up from germline, CDR1 is SGHTA and CDR2 is FQGNSA.

Sequenced: blood. The source is a young man in good health. The chain couples TRBV7-2 to TRBJ2-3; TRBD1 is a possible D gene (5 bases). The CDR3, as DNA: TGTGCCAGCAGCTCCCAAGGGGTTACGCAGTATTTT. This gives the protein CASSSQGVTQYF.